This passage covers 7 T cell receptor beta chains from one sample sequenced in a study of neoadjuvant anti-PD-1 for oral cavity cancer. Clones were read by immunoSEQ multiplex PCR, and TCRdb kept only the in-frame ones, dropping some. The sample lists some 71,000 clones, 83% occurring once. The sample in question was PBMCs, obtained before nivolumab (anti-PD-1) treatment. Receptors originate from a person between 40 and 80 years old with oral cavity squamous cell carcinoma.

The rearrangement uses TRBV7-8 and TRBJ1-5, with D unresolved. This CDR3 comprises 15 residues. Trimming shortened V by 5 bases and J by 4 bases, and 15 bases separated the two germline ends. CDR1 is SGHVS and CDR2 is FQNEAQ in the germline V gene. In DNA form, the CDR3 reads TGTGCCAGCAGCCCGTTCCCGGGAGAAAATCAGCCCCAGCATTTT. Translated: CASSPFPGENQPQHF.

The CDR3 DNA is TGTGCCAGCAGCTTAGGGCCAGCCAGCAATCAGCCCCAGCATTTT. This sequence encodes CASSLGPASNQPQHF. The gene calls are TRBV7-6 and TRBJ1-5; no clear D gene. The length of the CDR3 is 15 residues. From germline, CDR1 is SGHVS and CDR2 FNYEAQ. V lost 1 base and J lost 1, with 8 bases in between.

This clone has only a few counts. The chain carries TRBV19 and TRBJ1-2; D gene ambiguous. CDR1 LNHDA and CDR2 SQIVND come from the germline V gene (reference sequence). Trimming removed 3 bases from V and 4 bases from J, with 9 bases in between. CDR3 length: 13 amino acids. The CDR3 reads CASSIGSSYGYTF. The CDR3 region has the DNA TGTGCCAGTAGTATCGGTTCTAGCTATGGCTACACCTTC.

This clone has just one count. The chain links TRBV5-1 to TRBJ2-7; 9 positions match TRBD1. This CDR3 region has 14 residues. Germline CDR1 and CDR2: SGHRS and YFSETQ. After removal of 4 bases from V and 7 bases from J, the junction contained 9 bases not matched to a gene. Here the CDR3 DNA reads TGCGCCAGCAGCCGGGGGACAGGGACGAAGGAGCAGTACTTC. As protein: CASSRGTGTKEQYF.

The chain combines TRBV11-3 with TRBJ2-1, with D possibly being TRBD1 or TRBD2 (5 bases each). V gave up 1 base and J gave up 3 bases, with 7 bases separating them. Germline-derived CDR1 and CDR2 are SGHNT and YENEEA. This CDR3 is 14 amino acids long. This CDR3 reads CASSLGGIYNEQFF. DNA for the CDR3: TGTGCCAGCAGCTTAGGGGGGATCTACAATGAGCAGTTCTTC.

This rearrangement joins TRBV6-5 to TRBJ1-2; possible D gene TRBD1, 5 bases. Trimming took off 6 bases at V and 8 bases at J, with 22 bases between the two ends. In germline, CDR1 is MNHEY, CDR2 SVGAGI. This CDR3 spans 15 amino acids. The CDR3 nucleotides read TGTGCCAGCAGGCGCCGATCGGGGCAGGGTCACGGCTACACCTTC. This translates into CASRRRSGQGHGYTF.

This clone was observed once. The chain is built from TRBV15 and TRBJ1-1; perhaps TRBD1 as D (6 bases). CDR1 and CDR2 from the germline V gene are LNHNV and YYDKDF (reference sequence). V dropped 6 bases and J dropped 1 base, with 12 bases sitting between them. The CDR3 spans 14 residues. The CDR3 here is CATRGGWGNTEAFF. As DNA, the CDR3 is TGTGCCACCAGAGGGGGTTGGGGGAACACTGAAGCTTTCTTT.